This paragraph covers one T cell receptor beta chain sequence. The data were taken from a study of human T cells and chemical hapten exposure. Study in general: Diagnoses of alopecia areata, totalis or universalis occurred in mostly female patients.

In the authors' workflow: There were a median of approximately 88,000 TCRs per sample, with a range from roughly 20,000 to 750,000. MiXCR, applied by TCRdb to the RACE reads, yields one record per CDR3 protein. The authors' filters were not applied to this entry. The table lists tens of thousands of distinct CDR3 sequences, around 9.5% of them singletons. This CDR3 region has 15 residues. Trimming stripped 2 bases from V and 7 bases from J, with 17 bases between. The germline gives CDR1 MNHEY, CDR2 SVGEGT. The sample's time point: pre-sensitization, week 0. Sample treatment: therapeutic diphenylcyclopropenone sensitization with weekly scalp DPC.

The TCR comes from a woman between 40 and 50 years old with alopecia areata. Some clones in this sample may be carry-over from other donors' samples. The sequencing here drew on whole blood, taken in connection with sensitization to the hapten diphenylcyclopropenone (DPC). The V and J genes are TRBV6-2 or TRBV6-3 and TRBJ1-1; TRBD1 is a possible D gene (5 bases). CDR3 sequence: CASSYGAGGELEAFF. The CDR3 bases are TGTGCCAGCAGTTACGGAGCGGGGGGGGAGCTTGAAGCTTTCTTT.